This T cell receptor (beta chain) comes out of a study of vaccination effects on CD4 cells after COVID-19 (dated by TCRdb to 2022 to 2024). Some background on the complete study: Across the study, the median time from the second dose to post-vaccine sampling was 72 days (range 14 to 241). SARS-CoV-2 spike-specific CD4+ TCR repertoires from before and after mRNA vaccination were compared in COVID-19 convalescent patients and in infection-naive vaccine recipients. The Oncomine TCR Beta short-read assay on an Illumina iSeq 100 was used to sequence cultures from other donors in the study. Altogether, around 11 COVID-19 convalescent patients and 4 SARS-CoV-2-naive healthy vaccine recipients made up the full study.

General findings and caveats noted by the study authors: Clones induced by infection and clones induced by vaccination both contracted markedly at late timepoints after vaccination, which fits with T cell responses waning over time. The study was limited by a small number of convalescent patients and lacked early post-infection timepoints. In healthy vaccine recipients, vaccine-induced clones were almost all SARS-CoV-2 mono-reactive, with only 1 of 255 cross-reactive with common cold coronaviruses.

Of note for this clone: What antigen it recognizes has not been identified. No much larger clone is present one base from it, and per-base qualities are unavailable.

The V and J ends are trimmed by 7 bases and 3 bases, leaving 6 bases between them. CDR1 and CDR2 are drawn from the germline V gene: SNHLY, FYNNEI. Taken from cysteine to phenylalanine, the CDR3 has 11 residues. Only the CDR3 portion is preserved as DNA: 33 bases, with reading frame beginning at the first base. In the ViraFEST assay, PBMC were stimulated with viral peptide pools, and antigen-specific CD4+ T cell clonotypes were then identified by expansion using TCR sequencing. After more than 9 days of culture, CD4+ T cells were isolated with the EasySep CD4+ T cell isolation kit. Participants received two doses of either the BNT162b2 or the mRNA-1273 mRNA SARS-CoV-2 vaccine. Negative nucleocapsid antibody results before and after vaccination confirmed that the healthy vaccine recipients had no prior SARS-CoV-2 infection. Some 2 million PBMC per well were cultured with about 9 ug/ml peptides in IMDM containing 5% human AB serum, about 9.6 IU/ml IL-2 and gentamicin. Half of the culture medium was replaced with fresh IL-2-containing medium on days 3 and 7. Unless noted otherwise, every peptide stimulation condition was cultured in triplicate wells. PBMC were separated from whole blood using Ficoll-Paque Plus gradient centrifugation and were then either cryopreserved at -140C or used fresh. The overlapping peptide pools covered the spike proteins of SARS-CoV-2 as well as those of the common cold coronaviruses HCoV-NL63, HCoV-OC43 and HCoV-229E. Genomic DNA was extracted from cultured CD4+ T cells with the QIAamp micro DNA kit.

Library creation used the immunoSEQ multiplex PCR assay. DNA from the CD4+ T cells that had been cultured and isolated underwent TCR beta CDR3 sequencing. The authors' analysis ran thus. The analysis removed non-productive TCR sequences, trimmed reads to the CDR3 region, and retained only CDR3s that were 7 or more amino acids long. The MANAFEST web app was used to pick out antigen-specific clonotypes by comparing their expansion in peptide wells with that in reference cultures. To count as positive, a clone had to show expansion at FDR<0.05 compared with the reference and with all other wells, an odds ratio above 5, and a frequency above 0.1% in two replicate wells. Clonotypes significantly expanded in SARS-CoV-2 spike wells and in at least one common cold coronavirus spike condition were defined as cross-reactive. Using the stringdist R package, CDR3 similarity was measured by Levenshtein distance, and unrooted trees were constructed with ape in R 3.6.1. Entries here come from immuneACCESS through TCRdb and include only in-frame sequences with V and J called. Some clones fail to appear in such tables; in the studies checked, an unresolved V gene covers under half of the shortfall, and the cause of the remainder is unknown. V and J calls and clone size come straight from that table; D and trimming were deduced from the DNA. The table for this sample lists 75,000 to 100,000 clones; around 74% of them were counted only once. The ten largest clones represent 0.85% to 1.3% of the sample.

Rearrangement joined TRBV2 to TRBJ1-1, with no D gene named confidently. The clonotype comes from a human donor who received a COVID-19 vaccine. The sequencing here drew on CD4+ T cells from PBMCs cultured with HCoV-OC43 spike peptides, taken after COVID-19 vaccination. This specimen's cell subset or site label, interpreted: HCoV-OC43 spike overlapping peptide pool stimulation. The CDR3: CASMDYTEAFF. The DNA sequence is TGTGCCAGCATGGACTACACTGAAGCTTTCTTT.